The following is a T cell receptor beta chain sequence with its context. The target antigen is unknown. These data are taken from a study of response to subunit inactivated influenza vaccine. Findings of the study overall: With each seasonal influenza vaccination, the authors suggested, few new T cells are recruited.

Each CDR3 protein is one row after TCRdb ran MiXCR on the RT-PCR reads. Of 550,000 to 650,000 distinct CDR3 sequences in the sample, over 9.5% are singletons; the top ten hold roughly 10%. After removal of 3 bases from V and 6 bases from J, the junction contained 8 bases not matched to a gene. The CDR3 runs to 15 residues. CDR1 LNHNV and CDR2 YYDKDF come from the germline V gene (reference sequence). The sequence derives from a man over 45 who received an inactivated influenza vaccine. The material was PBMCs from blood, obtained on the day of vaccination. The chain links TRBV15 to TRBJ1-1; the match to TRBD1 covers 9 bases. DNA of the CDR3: TGTGCCACCAGCAGCGGGGACAGGGCCGGATCTGAAGCTTTCTTT. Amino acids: CATSSGDRAGSEAFF.